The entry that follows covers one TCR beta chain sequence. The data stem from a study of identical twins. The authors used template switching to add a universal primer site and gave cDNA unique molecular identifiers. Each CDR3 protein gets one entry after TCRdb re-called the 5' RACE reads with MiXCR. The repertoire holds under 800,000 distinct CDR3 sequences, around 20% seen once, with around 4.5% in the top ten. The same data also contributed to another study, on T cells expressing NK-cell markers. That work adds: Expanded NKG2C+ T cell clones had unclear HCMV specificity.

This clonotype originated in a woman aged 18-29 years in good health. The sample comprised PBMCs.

The CDR3 coding sequence is TGTGCCACCAGCAGAGATCCACGGTCCCGATTAAGCGAGCAGTACTTC. Translating it yields CATSRDPRSRLSEQYF. The rearrangement uses TRBV15 and TRBJ2-7; D is ambiguous. The CDR3 has 16 residues. Trimming shortened V by 0 bases and J by 6 bases, and 18 bases separated the two germline ends. CDR1 LNHNV and CDR2 YYDKDF come from the germline V gene (reference sequence).